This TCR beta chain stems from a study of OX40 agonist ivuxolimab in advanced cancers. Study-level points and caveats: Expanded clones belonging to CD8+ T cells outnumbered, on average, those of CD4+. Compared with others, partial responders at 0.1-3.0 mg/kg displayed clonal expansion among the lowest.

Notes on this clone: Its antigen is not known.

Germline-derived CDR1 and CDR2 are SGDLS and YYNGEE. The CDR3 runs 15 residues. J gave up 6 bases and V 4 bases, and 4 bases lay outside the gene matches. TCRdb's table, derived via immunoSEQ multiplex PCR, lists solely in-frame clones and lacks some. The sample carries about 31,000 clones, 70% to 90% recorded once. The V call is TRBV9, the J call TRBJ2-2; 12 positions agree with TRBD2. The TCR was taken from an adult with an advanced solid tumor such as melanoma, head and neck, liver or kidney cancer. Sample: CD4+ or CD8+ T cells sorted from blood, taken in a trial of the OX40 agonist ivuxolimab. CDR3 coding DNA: TGTGCCAGCAGCTTTCTAGCGGGAGGGTCCGGGGAGCTGTTTTTT. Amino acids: CASSFLAGGSGELFF.